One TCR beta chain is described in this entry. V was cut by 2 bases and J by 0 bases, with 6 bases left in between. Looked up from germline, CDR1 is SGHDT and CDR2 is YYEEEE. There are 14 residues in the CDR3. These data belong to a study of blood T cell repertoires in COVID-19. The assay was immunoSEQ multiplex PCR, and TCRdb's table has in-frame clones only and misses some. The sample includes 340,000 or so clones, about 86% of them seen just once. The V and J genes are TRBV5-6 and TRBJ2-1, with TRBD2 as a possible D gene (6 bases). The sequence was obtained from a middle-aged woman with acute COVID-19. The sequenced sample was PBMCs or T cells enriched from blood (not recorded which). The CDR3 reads CASSFGSSYNEQFF. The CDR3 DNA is TGTGCCAGCAGCTTCGGGAGCTCCTACAATGAGCAGTTCTTC.